This passage covers 26 T cell receptor beta chains from one sample sequenced in a study of blood T cell repertoires in COVID-19. The protocol was immunoSEQ multiplex PCR, while the TCRdb copy is restricted to in-frame clones and leaves out a portion. The top ten clones hold 5.5% to 8.5% of a sample with roughly 200,000 clones, over 70% of them seen once. Sample: peripheral blood. These receptors came from a man aged 60-69 years with acute or convalescent COVID-19.

V usage is TRBV18 and J usage is TRBJ1-1; no firm D call. The CDR3 length is 14 residues. Looked up from germline, CDR1 is KGHSH and CDR2 is LQKENI. V gave up 3 bases and J gave up 0 bases, with 8 bases separating them. CDR3 sequence reads: CASSPGRMNTEAFF. CDR3 nucleotide sequence: TGTGCCAGCTCACCGGGCAGGATGAACACTGAAGCTTTCTTT.

This chain links TRBV5-1 with TRBJ1-2; possibly TRBD1 for D (6 bases). The CDR3 runs 14 residues. Germline V gene lookup returns CDR1 SGHRS and CDR2 YFSETQ. V lost 4 bases to trimming and J lost 0 bases, with 10 bases between them. The CDR3 loop is CASSRTESNYGYTF. In DNA form, the CDR3 reads TGCGCCAGCAGCCGGACAGAGTCTAACTATGGCTACACCTTC.

About this clone itself: This is likely a read error, given that the CDR3 carries no conserved phenylalanine or tryptophan at its end. The limits of the CDR3 on the DNA are not certain, so only TCRdb's listed CDR3 is given. The chain uses TRBV10-1 and TRBJ2-7; TRBD2, as called in the table, went unchecked against the DNA. Germline values: CDR1 WNHNN, CDR2 SYGVQD (reference sequence). The CDR3 is 10 residues long, counting both termini. CDR3 in amino acids: CASSESTTGY.

This rearrangement joins TRBV15 to TRBJ2-3; D may be TRBD2 (5 bases). V gave up 0 bases and J gave up 6 bases, with 13 bases separating them. Germline V gene data show CDR1 as LNHNV and CDR2 as YYDKDF (reference sequence). This CDR3 contains 15 residues. The CDR3 here is CATSRETSGSDTQYF. The CDR3 nucleotides read TGTGCCACCAGCAGAGAGACGAGCGGTTCCGATACGCAGTATTTT.

V and J are TRBV6-5 and TRBJ1-5; TRBD1 aligns across 8 bases. Trimming took 6 bases from V and 3 from J; bases not matched to a gene: 7. The CDR3 covers 15 residues. The germline V gene has CDR1 MNHEY and CDR2 SVGAGI. This chain's CDR3 is CASRIDRGPNQPQHF. CDR3 DNA sequence: TGTGCCAGCAGGATTGACAGGGGTCCCAATCAGCCCCAGCATTTT.

The V call is TRBV29-1, the J call TRBJ1-2, with 7 positions matching TRBD1. V shed 6 bases and J 3 bases; nucleotides not matched to a gene: 4. Germline CDR1 SQVTM, CDR2 ANQGSEA. CDR3 size: 12 residues. The CDR3 DNA follows: TGCAGCGTCCTAGGGACAGACTATGGCTACACCTTC. The encoded protein is CSVLGTDYGYTF.

The chain joins TRBV10-2 to TRBJ2-2, with D possibly matching TRBD2 (5 bases). The germline V and J ends were trimmed by 11 bases and 5 bases, with 15 bases remaining between them. CDR1 and CDR2 from the germline V gene are WSHSY and SAAADI. The CDR3 is 13 amino acids. The CDR3 spells CALQRERTGELFF. CDR3 coding DNA: TGCGCCCTCCAGAGGGAGCGGACCGGGGAGCTGTTTTTT.

The V and J genes are TRBV9 and TRBJ2-7; 8 nucleotides agree with TRBD1. Per germline, CDR1 SGDLS and CDR2 YYNGEE. The CDR3 totals 15 residues. Unmatched junction bases numbered 7, after V lost 4 bases and J lost 1 base. The CDR3 loop is CASSLGTGFSYEQYF. The CDR3 DNA is TGTGCCAGCAGCCTAGGGACAGGATTTTCCTACGAGCAGTACTTC.

This clone came up once. This chain links TRBV19 with TRBJ1-6; TRBD1 aligns across 8 bases. Germline V gene lookup returns CDR1 LNHDA and CDR2 SQIVND (reference sequence). This CDR3 is built from 15 residues. V shed 6 bases and J 5 bases; nucleotides not matched to a gene: 6. CDR3 protein: CASRDRDRNNSPLHF. In nucleotides, the CDR3 is TGTGCCAGTAGGGACCGGGACAGGAATAATTCACCCCTCCACTTT.

The gene calls are TRBV2 and TRBJ2-2; tentative D call: TRBD2 (6 bases). Germline V gene data show CDR1 as SNHLY and CDR2 as FYNNEI. Trimming cost V 10 bases and J 4 bases, with 19 bases left between them. The CDR3 length is 15 residues. Here the CDR3 reads CATRGASGPTGELFF. The DNA for the CDR3 is TGTGCCACCCGCGGGGCGTCAGGGCCCACCGGGGAGCTGTTTTTT.

This clone was observed a handful of times. The rearrangement uses TRBV28 and TRBJ2-7, with 7 nucleotides matching TRBD2. This CDR3 is built from 14 residues. The ends lost 7 bases at V and 7 bases at J; junction bases unmatched: 13. CDR1 is MDHEN, CDR2 SYDVKM, per germline. As DNA, the CDR3 is TGTGCCAGCACCTGGGGGGGAGGGCCGAAAGAGCAGTACTTC. Encoded protein: CASTWGGGPKEQYF.

The chain recombines TRBV11-1 with TRBJ1-1; D may be TRBD1 (5 bases). Trimming removed 1 base from V and 1 base from J, with 13 bases in between. CDR3 length: 16 amino acids. Germline V gene sequence: CDR1 SGHAT, CDR2 FQDESV (reference sequence). CDR3 residues: CASSLGAGTGNTEAFF. The CDR3 region has the DNA TGTGCCAGCAGCTTAGGAGCCGGGACTGGGAACACTGAAGCTTTCTTT. Full variable domain (outside the CDR3, taken from reference TRBV11-1 and TRBJ1-1): EAEVAQSPRYKITEKSQAVAFWCDPISGHATLYWYRQILGQGPELLVQFQDESVVDDSQLPKDRFSAERLKGVDSTLKIQPAELGDSAMYLCASSLGAGTGNTEAFFGQGTRLTVV.

The J gene is TRBJ1-5, the V gene TRBV6-5, with D possibly matching TRBD1 (5 bases). Deletions cut 2 bases from V and 1 base from J, with 9 bases between. The CDR3 length is 15 residues. CDR1 is MNHEY, CDR2 SVGAGI, per germline. CDR3 in amino acids: CASSYPEGSNQPQHF. Written as DNA, the CDR3 is TGTGCCAGCAGTTACCCGGAGGGGAGCAATCAGCCCCAGCATTTT.

V is TRBV3-1 (or the pseudogene TRBV3-2) and J is TRBJ2-1; 12 bases map to TRBD2. The CDR3 is made up of 19 amino acids. Per the germline V gene, CDR1 is LGHDT and CDR2 is YNNKEL (reference sequence). V lost 2 bases and J lost 0; bases outside the gene matches: 8. The CDR3 coding sequence is TGTGCCAGCAGCCAACCACTAGCGGGAGGCCCCTACTCCTACAATGAGCAGTTCTTC. Protein product: CASSQPLAGGPYSYNEQFF.

The J gene is TRBJ2-6, the V gene TRBV10-3; D gene ambiguous. The CDR3 sequence is 16 residues long. CDR1 is ENHRY and CDR2 is SYGVKD in the germline V gene. The ends were cut back, 3 bases at V and 0 bases at J, with 9 bases in the middle. CDR3 residues: CAISDPSVSGANVLTF. The CDR3 DNA reads as TGTGCCATCAGTGACCCTAGTGTCTCTGGGGCCAACGTCCTGACTTTC.

This clone has a handful of counts. CDR3 in DNA: TGTGCCAGCAGCCAGACAGGGGGGTATTCACCCCTCCACTTT. Protein product: CASSQTGGYSPLHF. The rearrangement links TRBV3-1 (or the pseudogene TRBV3-2) to TRBJ1-6; 9 positions match TRBD1. Germline values: CDR1 LGHDT, CDR2 YNNKEL (reference sequence). This CDR3 is built from 14 residues. The trim removed 3 bases at V and 8 bases at J, leaving 2 bases unmatched.

The chain combines TRBV3-1 (or the pseudogene TRBV3-2) with TRBJ1-2, with D uncertain. CDR1 is LGHDT, CDR2 YNNKEL, per germline (reference sequence). The CDR3 totals 17 residues. V was pared by 1 base and J by 3 bases, with 18 bases between. CDR3 residues: CASSQVIAGEDDYGYTF. The DNA of the CDR3 is TGTGCCAGCAGCCAAGTTATTGCGGGAGAGGATGACTATGGCTACACCTTC.

The chain links TRBV7-9 to TRBJ2-5; possibly TRBD2 for D (5 bases). Germline V gene lookup returns CDR1 SEHNR and CDR2 FQNEAQ (reference sequence). V was cut by 3 bases and J by 7 bases, with 9 bases left in between. The CDR3 runs to 12 residues. CDR3 DNA sequence: TGTGCCAGCAGCTTGGCGGGCCGGACCCAGTACTTC. This gives the protein CASSLAGRTQYF.

V and J are TRBV3-1 (or the pseudogene TRBV3-2) and TRBJ2-1, with TRBD2 matching 7 bases. With 3 bases clipped from V and 3 bases from J, the junction kept 11 bases outside the gene matches. The CDR3 has 17 amino acids. Germline CDR1 is LGHDT and CDR2 is YNNKEL (reference sequence). The CDR3 nucleotides are TGTGCCAGCAGCCAGCGGGGGAGCGGAAACTTCTACAATGAGCAGTTCTTC. This sequence encodes CASSQRGSGNFYNEQFF.

This chain uses TRBV30 with TRBJ2-7; D gene ambiguous. This CDR3 is built from 11 residues. Between the trimmed V and J ends, which lost 0 bases and 6 bases, there was a span of 6 bases. In germline, CDR1 is GTSNPN, CDR2 SVGIG (reference sequence). The CDR3 loop is CAWSVLLEQYF. CDR3 bases: TGTGCCTGGAGTGTACTGCTCGAGCAGTACTTC.

The chain recombines TRBV10-3 with TRBJ2-3; D unresolved. V was trimmed by 10 bases and J by 0 bases, leaving 17 bases between them. Germline loops: CDR1 ENHRY, CDR2 SYGVKD. The CDR3 covers 15 residues. The CDR3 protein is CATSPGGSSTDTQYF. CDR3 nucleotide sequence: TGTGCCACCTCCCCCGGCGGCTCTAGCACAGATACGCAGTATTTT.

The V and J genes are TRBV5-6 and TRBJ2-5, with 12 bases identical to TRBD2. The CDR3 sequence is 19 residues long. Per germline, CDR1 SGHDT and CDR2 YYEEEE. V shed 0 bases, J shed 5 bases, and the junction held 14 bases outside the gene matches. CDR3 sequence: CASSLEGTYTSGGMETQYF. The CDR3, as DNA: TGTGCCAGCAGCTTGGAGGGGACCTATACTAGCGGGGGGATGGAGACCCAGTACTTC.

The gene calls are TRBV21-1 and TRBJ1-2; TRBD1, the table's D call, was not compared with the DNA. TRBV21-1 is listed as a pseudogene. The CDR3 is 15 residues long. In DNA, the CDR3 is TGTGCCAGCAGCAAACCCTCGGAAGGGGCCTATGGCTACACCTTC. Translated, it gives CASSKPSEGAYGYTF.

The genes are TRBV27 and TRBJ1-4; maybe TRBD1 (5 bases). CDR1 is MNHEY, CDR2 SMNVEV, per germline (reference sequence). V was trimmed by 5 bases and J by 10 bases, leaving 11 bases between them. The CDR3 covers 12 residues. CDR3 region: CASSPRVGKLFF. CDR3 DNA sequence: TGTGCCAGCAGTCCCAGGGTGGGAAAACTGTTTTTT.

The rearrangement uses TRBV21-1 and TRBJ2-1; TRBD1, as called in the table, went unchecked against the DNA. TRBV21-1 is assigned pseudogene status. CDR3 length: 15 amino acids. CDR3 in DNA: TGTGCCAGCAGCATTCTCCGGGACAGGGTTTATGAGCAGTTCTTC. Its translation: CASSILRDRVYEQFF.

This chain connects TRBV29-1 to TRBJ1-2, with D unresolved. Between the trimmed V and J ends, which lost 6 bases and 7 bases, there was a span of 12 bases. The CDR3 is made up of 11 amino acids. Looked up from germline, CDR1 is SQVTM and CDR2 is ANQGSEA. CDR3 sequence: CSVLGGGGYTF. The CDR3 coding sequence is TGCAGCGTCCTAGGAGGAGGTGGCTACACCTTC.